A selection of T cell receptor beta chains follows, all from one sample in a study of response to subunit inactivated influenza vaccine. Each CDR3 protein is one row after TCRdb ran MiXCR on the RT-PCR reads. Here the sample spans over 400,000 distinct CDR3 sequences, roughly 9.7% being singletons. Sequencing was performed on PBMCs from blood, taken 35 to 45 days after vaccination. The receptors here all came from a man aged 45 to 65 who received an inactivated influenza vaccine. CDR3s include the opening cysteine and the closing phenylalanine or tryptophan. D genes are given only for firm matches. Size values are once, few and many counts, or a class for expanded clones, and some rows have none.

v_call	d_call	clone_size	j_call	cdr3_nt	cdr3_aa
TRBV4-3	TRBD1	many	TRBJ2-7	TGCGCCAGCAGCTACGGGACAGGGGCTTACTACGAGCAGTACTTC	CASSYGTGAYYEQYF
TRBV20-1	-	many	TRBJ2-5	TGCAGTGCTACCGACAGCCAAGAGACCCAGTACTTC	CSATDSQETQYF
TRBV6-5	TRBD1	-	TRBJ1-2	TGTGCCAGCACCGACAGGGTATGGGGCTACACCTTC	CASTDRVWGYTF
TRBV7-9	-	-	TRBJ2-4	TGTGCCAGCAGCTTACGGGGTGGAGGGGACATTCAGTACTTC	CASSLRGGGDIQYF
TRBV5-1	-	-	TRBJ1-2	TGCGCCAGCAGCGGGGGCGGCCCGGGTGGCTACACCTTC	CASSGGGPGGYTF
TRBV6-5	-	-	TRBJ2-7	TGTGCCAGCAGTTATCAAAGCAGCTCCTACGAGCAGTACTTC	CASSYQSSSYEQYF
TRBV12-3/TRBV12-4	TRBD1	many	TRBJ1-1	TGTGCCAGCAGTTGGGACAGCGTGAACACTGAAGCTTTCTTT	CASSWDSVNTEAFF
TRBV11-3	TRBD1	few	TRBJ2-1	TGTGCCAGCAGCGCTCGGGACAGGGGCGATTACAATGAGCAGTTCTTC	CASSARDRGDYNEQFF
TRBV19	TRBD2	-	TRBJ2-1	TGTGCCAGTAGTCCCAGACTAGCGCGAAACTACAATGAGCAGTTCTTC	CASSPRLARNYNEQFF
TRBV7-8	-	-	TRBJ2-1	TGTGCCAGCAGCTTAGGGTGGGGTTCCTACAATGAGCAGTTCTTC	CASSLGWGSYNEQFF
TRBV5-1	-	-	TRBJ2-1	TGCGCCAGCAAGGTGGATCATTATGAGCAGTTCTTC	CASKVDHYEQFF
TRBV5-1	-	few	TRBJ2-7	TGCGCCAGCAGCTTCCTAGTAGGGACCTACGAGCAGTACTTC	CASSFLVGTYEQYF
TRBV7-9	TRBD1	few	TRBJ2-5	TGTGCCAGCAGCTTAGGAACAGGGGTGCAAGAGACCCAGTACTTC	CASSLGTGVQETQYF
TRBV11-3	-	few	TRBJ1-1	TGTGCCAGCAGCCCCGGTAGCGGGAACACTGAAGCTTTCTTT	CASSPGSGNTEAFF
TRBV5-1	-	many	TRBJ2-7	TGCGCCAGCAGCTTCCTCCGTGGAGGGGGCTACGAGCAGTACTTC	CASSFLRGGGYEQYF
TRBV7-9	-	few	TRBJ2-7	TGTGCCAGCAGTCCGGGTACGGGGGAACCTTACGGCGAGCAGTACTTC	CASSPGTGEPYGEQYF
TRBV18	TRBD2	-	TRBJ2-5	TGTGCCAGCTCACCGTATAGCGGGGGCCTCCAAGAGACCCAGTACTTC	CASSPYSGGLQETQYF
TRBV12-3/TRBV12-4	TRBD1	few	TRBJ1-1	TGTGCCAGCAGTCCCCGGCAGGGGGCGTTCACTGAAGCTTTCTTT	CASSPRQGAFTEAFF
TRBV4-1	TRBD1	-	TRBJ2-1	TGCGCCAGCAGCCCTGCCGGGACAGGGGTTGGGGATGAGCAGTTCTTC	CASSPAGTGVGDEQFF
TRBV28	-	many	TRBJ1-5	TGTGCCAGCAGTTCCGGTGGTAGCAATCAGCCCCAGCATTTT	CASSSGGSNQPQHF
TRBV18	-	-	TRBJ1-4	TGTGCCAGCTCACCGCGGGGGGCAGTAAGTGAAAAACTGTTTTTT	CASSPRGAVSEKLFF
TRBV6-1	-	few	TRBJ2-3	TGTGCCAGCAACCCTTACAGGCATCATACGCAGTATTTT	CASNPYRHHTQYF
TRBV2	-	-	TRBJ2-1	TGTGCCAGCATAGGTCTTGGTGGTTATCGAGAGCAGTTCTTC	CASIGLGGYREQFF
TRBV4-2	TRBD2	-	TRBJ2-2	TGTGCCAGCAGCCTGTTAGCGGGGGTCAACACCGGGGAGCTGTTTTTT	CASSLLAGVNTGELFF
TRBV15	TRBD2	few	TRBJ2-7	TGTGCCACCAGCAGAGCACTAGCGGGGTTCGAGCAGTACTTC	CATSRALAGFEQYF
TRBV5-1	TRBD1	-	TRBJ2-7	TGCGCCAGCAGCGCCCCGTTGGGACAGGGCTCTACGGAGCAGTACTTC	CASSAPLGQGSTEQYF
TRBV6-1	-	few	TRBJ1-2	TGTGCCAGCAGTGTTTTTGACGGGCGCAACTATGGCTACACCTTC	CASSVFDGRNYGYTF
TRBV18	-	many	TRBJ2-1	TGTGCCAGCTCACCGGGGCTAAATGAGCAGTTCTTC	CASSPGLNEQFF
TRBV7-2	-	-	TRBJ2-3	TGTGCCAGCAGCTTATGGTTTTCAGATACGCAGTATTTT	CASSLWFSDTQYF
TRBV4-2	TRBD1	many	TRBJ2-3	TGTGCCAGCAGCCAGGAGTCGGACAGGGGTTTCCCAGATACGCAGTATTTT	CASSQESDRGFPDTQYF
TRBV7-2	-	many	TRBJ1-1	TGTGCCAGCAGCTTAGATCTTTGGCGTCCTGAAGCTTTCTTT	CASSLDLWRPEAFF
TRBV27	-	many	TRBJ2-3	TGTGCCAGCCGTACTCGGAATCCAGGGAGGGATACGCAGTATTTT	CASRTRNPGRDTQYF
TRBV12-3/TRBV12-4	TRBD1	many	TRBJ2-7	TGTGCCAGCAGTTTATTTGGGACAGGGATTCACGAGCAGTACTTC	CASSLFGTGIHEQYF
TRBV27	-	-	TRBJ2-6	TGTGCCAGCAGTTCTCAAATTCGACAGGCCATCTCCTCTGGGGCCAACGTCCTGACTTTC	CASSSQIRQAISSGANVLTF
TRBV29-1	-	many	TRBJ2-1	TGCAGCGTTGCTTTGAGGGCCGGCTACAATGAGCAGTTCTTC	CSVALRAGYNEQFF
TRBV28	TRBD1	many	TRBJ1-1	TGTGCCAGCTCCGGCGGGACAGAGGCTTTCTTT	CASSGGTEAFF
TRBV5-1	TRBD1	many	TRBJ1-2	TGCGCCAGCAGCCCTGGGACAGGTGGCTACACCTTC	CASSPGTGGYTF
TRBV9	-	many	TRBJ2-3	TGTGCCAGCAGCCCCTGGGCTAGCACAGATACGCAGTATTTT	CASSPWASTDTQYF
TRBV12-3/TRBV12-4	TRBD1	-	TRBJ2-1	TGTGCCAGCAGACTGGACAGGGGTGAGCAGTTCTTC	CASRLDRGEQFF
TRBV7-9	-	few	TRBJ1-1	TGTGCCAGCAGCTTAAAACCGGCTAACACTGAAGCTTTCTTT	CASSLKPANTEAFF
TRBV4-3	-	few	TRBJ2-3	TGCGCCAGCAGCCAAGATCGACTTAAGCTGCAGTATTTT	CASSQDRLKLQYF
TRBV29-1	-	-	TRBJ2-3	TGCAGCGCCGGGGGTGGGACACCCACAGATACGCAGTATTTT	CSAGGGTPTDTQYF
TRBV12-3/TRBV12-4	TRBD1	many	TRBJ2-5	TGTGCCAGCAGTGTGGGACAGGTCCGGGAGACCCAGTACTTC	CASSVGQVRETQYF
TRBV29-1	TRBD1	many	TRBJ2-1	TGCAGCGCCCGGACAGGGGTGAATGAGCAGTTCTTC	CSARTGVNEQFF
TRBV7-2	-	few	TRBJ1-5	TGTGCCAGCAGCTCCCGACATTCTAGCAATCAGCCCCAGCATTTT	CASSSRHSSNQPQHF
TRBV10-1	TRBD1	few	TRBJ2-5	TGCGCCAGCAGTGAGGGCCAGGGGGCGGAAGAGACCCAGTACTTC	CASSEGQGAEETQYF
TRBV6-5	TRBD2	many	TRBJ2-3	TGTGCCAGCAGTTACTGGGGACTAGCGGGAGGAGGGACAGATACGCAGTATTTT	CASSYWGLAGGGTDTQYF
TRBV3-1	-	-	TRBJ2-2	TGTGCCAGCAGCCGTGGCAGACCTACGAACACCGGGGAGCTGTTTTTT	CASSRGRPTNTGELFF
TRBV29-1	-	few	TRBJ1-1	TGCAGCGTTGTGCGGGACGGGCACACTGAAGCTTTCTTT	CSVVRDGHTEAFF
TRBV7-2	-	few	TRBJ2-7	TGTGCCAGCAGCTTAGGCGGGGGCCGGCCCTACGAGCAGTACTTC	CASSLGGGRPYEQYF